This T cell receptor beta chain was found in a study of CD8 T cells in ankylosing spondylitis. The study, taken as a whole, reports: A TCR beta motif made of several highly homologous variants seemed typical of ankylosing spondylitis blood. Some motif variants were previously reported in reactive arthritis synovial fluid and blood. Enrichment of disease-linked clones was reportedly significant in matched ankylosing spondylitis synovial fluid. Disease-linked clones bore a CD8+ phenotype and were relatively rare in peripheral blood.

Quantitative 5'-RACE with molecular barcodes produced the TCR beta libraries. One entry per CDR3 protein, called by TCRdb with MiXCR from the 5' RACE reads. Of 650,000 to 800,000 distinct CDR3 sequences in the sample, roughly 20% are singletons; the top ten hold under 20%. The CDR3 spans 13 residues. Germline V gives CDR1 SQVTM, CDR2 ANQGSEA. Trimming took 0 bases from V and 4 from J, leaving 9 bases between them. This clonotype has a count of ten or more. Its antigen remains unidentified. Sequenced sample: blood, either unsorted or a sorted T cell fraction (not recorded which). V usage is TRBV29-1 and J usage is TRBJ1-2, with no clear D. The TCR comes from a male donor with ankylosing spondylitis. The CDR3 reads CSVEDRSLYGYTF. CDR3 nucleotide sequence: TGCAGCGTTGAAGACAGAAGCCTCTATGGCTACACCTTC.